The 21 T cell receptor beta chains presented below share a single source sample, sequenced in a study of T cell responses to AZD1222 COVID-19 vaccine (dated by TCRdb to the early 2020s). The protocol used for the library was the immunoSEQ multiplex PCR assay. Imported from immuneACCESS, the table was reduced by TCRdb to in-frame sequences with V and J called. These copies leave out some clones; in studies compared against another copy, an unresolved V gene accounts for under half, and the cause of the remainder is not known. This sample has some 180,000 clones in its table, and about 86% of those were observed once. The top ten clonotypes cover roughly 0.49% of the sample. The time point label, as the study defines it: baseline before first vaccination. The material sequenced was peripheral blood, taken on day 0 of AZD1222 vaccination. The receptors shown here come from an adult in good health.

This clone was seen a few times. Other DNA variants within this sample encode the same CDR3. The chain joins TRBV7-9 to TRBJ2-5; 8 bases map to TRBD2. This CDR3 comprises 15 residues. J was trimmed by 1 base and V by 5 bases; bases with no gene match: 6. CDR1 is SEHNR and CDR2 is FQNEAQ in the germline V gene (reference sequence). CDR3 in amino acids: CASSGGGLGQETQYF. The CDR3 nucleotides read TGTGCCAGCAGCGGCGGGGGGCTAGGCCAAGAGACCCAGTACTTC.

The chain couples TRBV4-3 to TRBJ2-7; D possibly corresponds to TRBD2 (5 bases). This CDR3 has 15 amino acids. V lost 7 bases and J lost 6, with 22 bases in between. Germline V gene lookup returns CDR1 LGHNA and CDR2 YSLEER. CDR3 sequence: CASTTSRGASGEQYF. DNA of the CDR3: TGCGCCAGCACCACCAGCCGGGGAGCCTCCGGCGAGCAGTACTTC.

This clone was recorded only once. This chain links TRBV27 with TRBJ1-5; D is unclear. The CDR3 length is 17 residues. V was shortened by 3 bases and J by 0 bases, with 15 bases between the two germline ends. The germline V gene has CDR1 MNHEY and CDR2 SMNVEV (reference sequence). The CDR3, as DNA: TGTGCCAGCAGTTTTACGGCGGAGAGCTATAGCAATCAGCCCCAGCATTTT. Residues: CASSFTAESYSNQPQHF.

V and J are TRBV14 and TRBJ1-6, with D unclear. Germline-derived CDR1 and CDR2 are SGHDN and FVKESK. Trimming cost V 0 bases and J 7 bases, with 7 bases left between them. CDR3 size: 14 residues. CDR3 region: CASSQETENSPLHF. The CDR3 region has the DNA TGTGCCAGCAGCCAAGAGACCGAAAATTCACCCCTCCACTTT.

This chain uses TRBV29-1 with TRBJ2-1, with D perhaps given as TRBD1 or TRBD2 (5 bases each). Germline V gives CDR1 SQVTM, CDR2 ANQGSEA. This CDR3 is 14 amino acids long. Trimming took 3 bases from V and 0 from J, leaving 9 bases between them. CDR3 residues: CSVDVGTSYNEQFF. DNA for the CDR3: TGCAGCGTTGATGTTGGGACCTCCTACAATGAGCAGTTCTTC.

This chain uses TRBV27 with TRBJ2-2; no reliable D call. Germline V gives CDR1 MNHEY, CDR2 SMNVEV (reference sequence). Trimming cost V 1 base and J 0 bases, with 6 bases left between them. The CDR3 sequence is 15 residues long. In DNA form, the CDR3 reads TGTGCCAGCAGTTTATATGGGGCGAACACCGGGGAGCTGTTTTTT. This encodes CASSLYGANTGELFF.

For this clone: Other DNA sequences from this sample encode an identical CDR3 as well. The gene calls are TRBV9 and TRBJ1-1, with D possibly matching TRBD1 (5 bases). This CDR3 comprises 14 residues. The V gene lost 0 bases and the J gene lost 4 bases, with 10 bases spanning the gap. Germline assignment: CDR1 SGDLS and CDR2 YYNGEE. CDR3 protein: CASSVVGRGTEAFF. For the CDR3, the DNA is TGTGCCAGCAGCGTAGTGGGGCGAGGCACTGAAGCTTTCTTT.

For the CDR3, the DNA is TGTGCCAGCAGCTTGGAGATAACAGGGGGTGCTTATAATTCACCCCTCCACTTT. Protein product: CASSLEITGGAYNSPLHF. The chain couples TRBV5-8 to TRBJ1-6; 8 nucleotides agree with TRBD1. The germline CDR1 and CDR2 sequences are SGHTS and YDEGEE. CDR3 length: 18 amino acids. V lost 0 bases and J lost 4; bases outside the gene matches: 9.

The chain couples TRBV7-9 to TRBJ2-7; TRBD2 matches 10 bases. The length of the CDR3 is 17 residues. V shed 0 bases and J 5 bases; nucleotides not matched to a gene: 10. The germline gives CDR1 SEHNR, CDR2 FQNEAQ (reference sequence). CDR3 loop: CASSLALNWLAGDEQYF. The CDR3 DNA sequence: TGTGCCAGCAGCTTAGCGCTCAATTGGCTAGCGGGGGACGAGCAGTACTTC.

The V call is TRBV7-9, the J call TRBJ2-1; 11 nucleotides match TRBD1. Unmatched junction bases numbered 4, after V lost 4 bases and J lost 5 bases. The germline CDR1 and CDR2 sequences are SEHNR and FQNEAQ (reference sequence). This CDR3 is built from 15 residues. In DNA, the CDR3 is TGTGCCAGCAGCTGGGGGACAGGGGGAAACAATGAGCAGTTCTTC. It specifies CASSWGTGGNNEQFF.

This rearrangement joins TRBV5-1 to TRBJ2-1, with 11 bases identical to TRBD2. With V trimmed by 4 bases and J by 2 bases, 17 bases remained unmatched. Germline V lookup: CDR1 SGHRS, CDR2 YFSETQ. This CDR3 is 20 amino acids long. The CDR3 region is CASSLTYGSGRARPYNEQFF. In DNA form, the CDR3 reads TGCGCCAGCAGCCTAACTTACGGTAGCGGGAGGGCACGCCCCTACAATGAGCAGTTCTTC.

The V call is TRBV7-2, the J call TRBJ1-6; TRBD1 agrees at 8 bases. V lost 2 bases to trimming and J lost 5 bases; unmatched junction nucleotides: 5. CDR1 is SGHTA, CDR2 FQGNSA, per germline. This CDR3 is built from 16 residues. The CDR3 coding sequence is TGTGCCAGCAGCTTAAGGGCAGGGGGCAATAATTCACCCCTCCACTTT. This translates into CASSLRAGGNNSPLHF.

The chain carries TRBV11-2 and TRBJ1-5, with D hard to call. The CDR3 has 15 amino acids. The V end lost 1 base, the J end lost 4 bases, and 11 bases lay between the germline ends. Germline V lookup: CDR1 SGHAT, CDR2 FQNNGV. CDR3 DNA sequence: TGTGCCAGCAGCTTAGGAGGACTGGGGAATCAGCCCCAGCATTTT. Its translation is CASSLGGLGNQPQHF. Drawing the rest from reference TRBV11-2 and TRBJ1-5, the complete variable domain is EAGVAQSPRYKIIEKRQSVAFWCNPISGHATLYWYQQILGQGPKLLIQFQNNGVVDDSQLPKDRFSAERLKGVDSTLKIQPAKLEDSAVYLCASSLGGLGNQPQHFGDGTRLSIL.

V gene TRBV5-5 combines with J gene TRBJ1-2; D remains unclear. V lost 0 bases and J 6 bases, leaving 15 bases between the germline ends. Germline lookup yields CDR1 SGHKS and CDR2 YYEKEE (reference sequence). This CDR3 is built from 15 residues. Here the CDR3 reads CASSLVIGNGDGYTF. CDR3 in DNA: TGTGCCAGCAGCTTGGTCATAGGGAACGGGGATGGCTACACCTTC.

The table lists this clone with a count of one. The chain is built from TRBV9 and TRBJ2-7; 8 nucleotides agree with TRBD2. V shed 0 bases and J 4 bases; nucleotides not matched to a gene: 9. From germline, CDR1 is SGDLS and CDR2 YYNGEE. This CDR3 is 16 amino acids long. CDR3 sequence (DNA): TGTGCCAGCAGCGTAGATGCAGCGGGAGTGGGATACGAGCAGTACTTC. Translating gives CASSVDAAGVGYEQYF.

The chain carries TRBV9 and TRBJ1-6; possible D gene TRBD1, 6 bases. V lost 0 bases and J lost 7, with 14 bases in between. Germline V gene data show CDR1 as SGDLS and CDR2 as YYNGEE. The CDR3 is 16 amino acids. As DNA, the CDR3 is TGTGCCAGCAGCGTAGCTCTGGGAGGGGGAAATTCACCCCTCCACTTT. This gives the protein CASSVALGGGNSPLHF.

The CDR3 loop reads CASAGGGTQTEKLFF. CDR3 coding DNA: TGTGCCAGCGCTGGGGGGGGAACCCAAACCGAAAAACTGTTTTTT. The V gene is TRBV11-3, the J gene TRBJ1-4; perhaps TRBD1 as D (5 bases). This CDR3 comprises 15 residues. Germline loops: CDR1 SGHNT, CDR2 YENEEA. The V end was cut by 8 bases, the J end by 8 bases, with 21 bases between.

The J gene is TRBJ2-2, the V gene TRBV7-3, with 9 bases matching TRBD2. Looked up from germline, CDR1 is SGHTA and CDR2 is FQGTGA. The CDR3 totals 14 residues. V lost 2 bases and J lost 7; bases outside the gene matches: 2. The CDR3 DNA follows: TGTGCCAGCAGCTTAGGGACTAGCCACGGGGAGCTGTTTTTT. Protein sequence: CASSLGTSHGELFF.

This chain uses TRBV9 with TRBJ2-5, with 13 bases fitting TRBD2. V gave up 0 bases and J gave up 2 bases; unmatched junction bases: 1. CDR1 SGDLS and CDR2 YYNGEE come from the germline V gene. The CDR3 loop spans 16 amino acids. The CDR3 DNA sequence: TGTGCCAGCAGCGTAGGGACTAGCGGGAGTCAAGAGACCCAGTACTTC. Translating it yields CASSVGTSGSQETQYF.

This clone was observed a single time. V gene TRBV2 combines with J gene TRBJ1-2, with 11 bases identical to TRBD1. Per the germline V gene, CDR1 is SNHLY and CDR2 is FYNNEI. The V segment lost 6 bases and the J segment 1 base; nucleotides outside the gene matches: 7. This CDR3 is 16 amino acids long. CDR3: CASSRGQGAYNYGYTF. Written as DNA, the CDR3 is TGTGCCAGCAGCCGCGGACAGGGGGCGTATAACTATGGCTACACCTTC. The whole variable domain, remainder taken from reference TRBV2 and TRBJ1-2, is EPEVTQTPSHQVTQMGQEVILRCVPISNHLYFYWYRQILGQKVEFLVSFYNNEISEKSEIFDDQFSVERPDGSNFTLKIRSTKLEDSAMYFCASSRGQGAYNYGYTFGSGTRLTVV.

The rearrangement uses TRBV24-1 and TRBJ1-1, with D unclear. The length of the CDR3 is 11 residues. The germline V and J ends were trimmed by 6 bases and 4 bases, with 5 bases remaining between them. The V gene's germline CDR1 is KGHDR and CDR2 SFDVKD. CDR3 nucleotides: TGTGCCACCAGTACGAGCACTGAAGCTTTCTTT. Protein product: CATSTSTEAFF.